This T cell receptor beta chain was captured in a study of T cells in Graves' hyperthyroidism and ophthalmopathy. Study-wide points: A model of 13 V-J features distinguished ophthalmopathy from stable hyperthyroidism. Blood also showed most of the thyroid clonotypes that were expanded above 0.001.

The study left out patients who had uncontrolled infection, other autoimmune disease, pregnancy or lactation. Each diagnosis was grounded in clinical symptoms, serum thyroxine and TRAb, thyroid ultrasound, and orbital computed tomography. With respect to this clonotype: Its antigen is not known. An end of the junction differs from the germline gene, which may be a read error.

Template material for amplifying TCR beta CDR3 regions consisted of RNA transcripts. Primed by the HTBI set, a first-round RT-PCR was run on the TCR CDR3. TCRdb ran MiXCR on the multiplex PCR reads and lists one entry per CDR3 protein. Found here are 450,000 to 700,000 distinct CDR3 sequences, around 42% of them singletons; the top ten hold about 20%. Germline loops: CDR1 DFQATT, CDR2 SNEGSKA (reference sequence). CDR3 length: 14 residues. The chain links TRBV20-1 to TRBJ2-7; 7 nucleotides agree with TRBD2. The source of this sequence is an adult woman with Graves' disease, either hyperthyroidism or ophthalmopathy (not recorded which). The sequenced sample consisted of peripheral blood or thyroid tissue (not recorded which). CDR3: CSAKGAGASYEQYF. Here the CDR3 DNA reads TGCAGCGCTAAGGGCGCGGGAGCCTCCTACGAGCAGTACTTC.